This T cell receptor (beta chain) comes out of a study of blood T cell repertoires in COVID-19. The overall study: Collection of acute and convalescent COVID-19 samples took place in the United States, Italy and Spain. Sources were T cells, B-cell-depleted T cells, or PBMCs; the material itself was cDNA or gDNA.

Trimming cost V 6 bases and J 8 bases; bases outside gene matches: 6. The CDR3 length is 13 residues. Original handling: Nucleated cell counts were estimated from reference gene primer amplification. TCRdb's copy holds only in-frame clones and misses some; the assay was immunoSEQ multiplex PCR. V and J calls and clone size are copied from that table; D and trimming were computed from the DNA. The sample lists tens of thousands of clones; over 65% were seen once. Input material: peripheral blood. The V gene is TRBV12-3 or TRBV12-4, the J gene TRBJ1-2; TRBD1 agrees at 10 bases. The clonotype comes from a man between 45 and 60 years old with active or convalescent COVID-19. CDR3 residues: CASSPGTGVGYTF. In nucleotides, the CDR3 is TGTGCCAGCAGCCCCGGGACAGGGGTGGGCTACACCTTC.